The next 9 T cell receptor beta chains were all read from a single sample in a study of radiation and T cells in renal cell carcinoma. TCRdb keeps only in-frame clones here, not all; method: immunoSEQ multiplex PCR. The data contain 9,000 to 9,500 clones, about 63% of them seen just once; the ten biggest clones take up 15% to 20%. Treatment defined: 15 Gy SBRT to primary tumor, nephrectomy 4 weeks later. Sequenced material: tumor tissue, taken from a patient whose treatment included radiotherapy and nephrectomy. Receptors originate from a woman aged 45-59 years with renal cell carcinoma.

This clone has more than one count but fewer than ten. The gene calls are TRBV11-2 and TRBJ1-2; D is unresolved. The V gene's germline CDR1 is SGHAT and CDR2 FQNNGV. The CDR3 extends over 18 amino acids. V lost 4 bases, J lost 1 base, and 22 bases lay in between. The CDR3 here is CASSSTLPGNDLNYGYTF. The CDR3 DNA reads as TGTGCCAGCAGCTCCACCCTTCCCGGGAACGATCTTAACTATGGCTACACCTTC.

The genes are TRBV5-1 and TRBJ2-5, with 9 bases identical to TRBD2. CDR1 is SGHRS, CDR2 YFSETQ, per germline. With V trimmed by 0 bases and J by 5 bases, 11 bases remained unmatched. This CDR3 contains 17 residues. The CDR3: CASSLGMASGIGETQYF. DNA of the CDR3: TGCGCCAGCAGCTTGGGGATGGCTAGCGGGATAGGGGAGACCCAGTACTTC.

The CDR3 loop is CASSEAKDRVQGYEQYF. CDR3 nucleotide sequence: TGTGCCAGCAGTGAGGCCAAGGACAGGGTTCAGGGGTACGAGCAGTACTTC. This rearrangement joins TRBV6-1 to TRBJ2-5; TRBD1 agrees at 8 bases. The end of the DNA is better explained by TRBJ2-7, so the J call may be wrong. Germline-derived CDR1 and CDR2 are MNHNS and SASEGT. The CDR3 spans 17 residues.

The chain employs TRBV5-1 and TRBJ2-7; 8 bases are a match to TRBD2. The ends lost 2 bases at V and 5 bases at J; junction bases unmatched: 9. Per germline, CDR1 SGHRS and CDR2 YFSETQ. This CDR3 is 15 amino acids long. The CDR3: CASSLAAGTRNEQYF. The CDR3 DNA sequence: TGCGCCAGCAGCTTAGCGGCGGGGACTAGAAACGAGCAGTACTTC.

In nucleotides, the CDR3 is TGTGCCAGCAGCTTAGTCCCAGGATACGCTGGCTACACCTTC. The encoded protein is CASSLVPGYAGYTF. The rearrangement uses TRBV7-2 and TRBJ1-2; D uncertain. Trimming took off 1 base at V and 7 bases at J, with 13 bases between the two ends. The CDR3 has 14 residues. Germline lookup yields CDR1 SGHTA and CDR2 FQGNSA.

This clone was detected only once. The V call is TRBV18, the J call TRBJ2-1; D uncertain. The V end lost 6 bases, the J end lost 6 bases, and 21 bases lay between the germline ends. Per germline, CDR1 KGHSH and CDR2 LQKENI. The CDR3 has 16 residues. CDR3 nucleotide sequence: TGTGCCAGCTCCCCTCATCCTCCGGGTAATGGCAATGAGCAGTTCTTC. Translating it yields CASSPHPPGNGNEQFF. Full variable domain (outside the CDR3, taken from reference TRBV18 and TRBJ2-1): NAGVMQNPRHLVRRRGQEARLRCSPMKGHSHVYWYRQLPEEGLKFMVYLQKENIIDESGMPKERFSAEFPKEGPSILRIQQVVRGDSAAYFCASSPHPPGNGNEQFFGPGTRLTVL.

This rearrangement joins TRBV7-2 to TRBJ2-1; D gene uncertain. Germline V gene sequence: CDR1 SGHTA, CDR2 FQGNSA. The CDR3 is 15 amino acids. Trimming took off 5 bases at V and 7 bases at J, with 18 bases between the two ends. The CDR3 loop is CASSPLIGRENEQFF. The CDR3 DNA follows: TGTGCCAGCAGCCCCTTAATTGGTAGAGAAAATGAGCAGTTCTTC.

V gene TRBV5-1 combines with J gene TRBJ1-1, with D perhaps TRBD1 (5 bases). This CDR3 is 16 amino acids long. Trimming stripped 4 bases from V and 4 bases from J, with 20 bases between. CDR1 is SGHRS, CDR2 YFSETQ, per germline. CDR3 DNA: TGCGCCAGCAGCCAGCAGGGCCCGGGGTTGGGCACTGAAGCTTTCTTT. Protein product: CASSQQGPGLGTEAFF.

The chain recombines TRBV9 with TRBJ1-1; unclear D gene. CDR1 is SGDLS, CDR2 YYNGEE, per germline. Trimming cost V 4 bases and J 0 bases, with 16 bases left between them. This CDR3 comprises 16 residues. The CDR3 loop is CASSTSQDPMNTEAFF. The CDR3 nucleotides read TGTGCCAGCAGCACCTCGCAGGACCCCATGAACACTGAAGCTTTCTTT.